The 7 T cell receptor beta chains reported below all come from one sample, sequenced in a study of blood T cell repertoires in COVID-19. Data came from immunoSEQ multiplex PCR; TCRdb stores just in-frame clones and leaves some out. This table holds about 200,000 clones, roughly 82% found once. The sequencing input was PBMCs or T cells enriched from blood (not recorded which). Source of these receptors: a woman aged 55 to 70 with acute COVID-19.

The chain uses TRBV15 and TRBJ1-3; 9 positions match TRBD1. The V and J ends lost 2 bases and 1 base, in that order; junction bases with no gene match: 12. In germline, CDR1 is LNHNV, CDR2 YYDKDF (reference sequence). The CDR3 runs 19 residues. The CDR3 reads CATSRWPGQGGGSGNTIYF. DNA of the CDR3: TGTGCCACCAGCAGATGGCCGGGACAGGGAGGAGGATCTGGAAACACCATATATTTT.

With respect to this clone: This sample includes further DNA sequences coding for the same CDR3. The gene calls are TRBV6-5 and TRBJ2-3; a weak D match, TRBD2 (6 bases). CDR1 is MNHEY, CDR2 SVGAGI, per germline. V was clipped by 5 bases and J by 5 bases, with 14 bases between them. The CDR3 covers 14 residues. CDR3 DNA sequence: TGTGCCAGCAGTCTCCTATCCGGGGGAGATACGCAGTATTTT. Encoded protein: CASSLLSGGDTQYF.

A few counts support this clone. The V gene is TRBV27, the J gene TRBJ2-7; D gene unclear. Germline values: CDR1 MNHEY, CDR2 SMNVEV (reference sequence). This CDR3 has 14 residues. The germline V and J ends were trimmed by 7 bases and 3 bases, with 16 bases remaining between them. CDR3 protein: CASKKAERFYEQYV. As DNA, the CDR3 is TGTGCCAGCAAGAAGGCGGAGCGATTCTACGAGCAGTACGTC.

This clone was seen just once. The rearrangement uses TRBV3-1 (or the pseudogene TRBV3-2) and TRBJ1-1, with TRBD1 as a possible D gene (5 bases). Germline CDR1 LGHDT, CDR2 YNNKEL (reference sequence). The CDR3 runs to 14 residues. The ends were cut back, 3 bases at V and 4 bases at J, with 12 bases in the middle. As DNA, the CDR3 is TGTGCCAGCAGCCAGATTGGCCAGGGCACTGAAGCTTTCTTT. This codes for CASSQIGQGTEAFF.

The chain uses TRBV9 and TRBJ2-7; maybe TRBD2 (6 bases). Germline-derived CDR1 and CDR2 are SGDLS and YYNGEE. The CDR3 contains 14 residues. The ends were cut back, 6 bases at V and 6 bases at J, with 19 bases in the middle. The CDR3 loop is CASNKLEGSSEQYF. The CDR3 region has the DNA TGTGCCAGCAACAAATTGGAGGGTAGCTCCGAGCAGTACTTC.

This clone appeared once. The chain employs TRBV7-2 and TRBJ1-2; D not resolved. In germline, CDR1 is SGHTA, CDR2 FQGNSA. This CDR3 contains 13 residues. With 7 bases removed from V and 9 bases from J, the gap between germline ends came to 18 bases. Written as DNA, the CDR3 is TGTGCCAGCACCTCCCACCCCACCAGTAGCTACACCTTC. The encoded protein is CASTSHPTSSYTF.

This chain links TRBV7-9 with TRBJ2-6; weak D call: TRBD2 (6 bases). The ends were cut back, 1 base at V and 0 bases at J, with 7 bases in the middle. CDR3 length equals 16 residues. Germline assignment: CDR1 SEHNR and CDR2 FQNEAQ (reference sequence). The DNA for the CDR3 is TGTGCCAGCAGCTTAGTGGGGGGCTCTGGGGCCAACGTCCTGACTTTC. It translates to CASSLVGGSGANVLTF. Combining the CDR3 with reference TRBV7-9 and TRBJ2-6 gives the whole variable domain DTGVSQNPRHKITKRGQNVTFRCDPISEHNRLYWYRQTLGQGPEFLTYFQNEAQLEKSRLLSDRFSAERPKGSFSTLEIQRTEQGDSAMYLCASSLVGGSGANVLTFGAGSRLTVL.